These 32 T cell receptor beta chains came from one sample sequenced in a study of lymphopenia after photon versus proton radiotherapy. The method was immunoSEQ multiplex PCR; TCRdb's version includes in-frame clones alone and lacks a portion of them. The profile shows 150,000 to 200,000 clones, approximately 86% of them singletons. This material consisted of peripheral blood, taken from a patient treated with photon-based radiotherapy. Receptors were obtained from a man in his fifties or sixties with gastric cancer.

This chain's CDR3 is CASSLVASGGQETQYF. DNA of the CDR3: TGCGCCAGCAGCTTGGTGGCTTCGGGGGGACAAGAGACCCAGTACTTC. The chain couples TRBV5-1 to TRBJ2-5; 7 bases agree with TRBD2. The CDR3 loop spans 16 amino acids. The V gene's germline CDR1 is SGHRS and CDR2 YFSETQ. Unmatched junction bases numbered 7, after V lost 0 bases and J lost 2 bases.

This clone has a handful of counts. V usage is TRBV2 and J usage is TRBJ2-7; D perhaps matches TRBD2 (6 bases). V was pared by 7 bases and J by 0 bases, with 16 bases between. Looked up from germline, CDR1 is SNHLY and CDR2 is FYNNEI. This CDR3 has 15 amino acids. The CDR3 spells CASTIGGLSSYEQYF. Here the CDR3 DNA reads TGTGCCAGCACAATTGGGGGACTGAGCTCCTACGAGCAGTACTTC.

The chain is built from TRBV5-6 and TRBJ1-4; 8 positions agree with TRBD1. The trim removed 4 bases at V and 7 bases at J, leaving 9 bases unmatched. Germline lookup yields CDR1 SGHDT and CDR2 YYEEEE. This CDR3 contains 15 residues. The DNA of the CDR3 is TGTGCCAGCAGCCGCTCCCAGGGGGCGGGTGAAAAACTGTTTTTT. It codes for CASSRSQGAGEKLFF.

This clone was picked up one time. This chain links TRBV25-1 with TRBJ2-2, with D unresolved. CDR3 length equals 14 residues. The V and J ends lost 5 bases and 3 bases respectively, with 10 bases between them. In germline, CDR1 is MGHDK, CDR2 SYGVNS. CDR3 DNA: TGTGCCAGCAGTCCTGGACGGTACACCGGGGAGCTGTTTTTT. Translating gives CASSPGRYTGELFF.

This clone was seen once. V gene TRBV28 combines with J gene TRBJ1-4, with D possibly matching TRBD1 (5 bases). V lost 3 bases, J lost 0 bases, and 11 bases lay in between. There are 16 residues in the CDR3. Germline V gene data show CDR1 as MDHEN and CDR2 as SYDVKM. CDR3 amino acids: CASSFVGTPTNEKLFF. The CDR3 coding sequence is TGTGCCAGCAGTTTCGTCGGGACCCCAACTAATGAAAAACTGTTTTTT.

The chain employs TRBV20-1 and TRBJ1-1; D not resolved. Germline lookup yields CDR1 DFQATT and CDR2 SNEGSKA (reference sequence). V was pared by 5 bases and J by 5 bases, with 9 bases between. This CDR3 is 11 amino acids long. In nucleotides, the CDR3 is TGCAGTGCTTGGAGCTGGACTGAAGCTTTCTTT. Translated: CSAWSWTEAFF.

This chain links TRBV5-1 with TRBJ2-5, with 7 bases aligning to TRBD1. The CDR3 runs to 13 residues. Germline CDR1 reads SGHRS; CDR2 reads YFSETQ. Unmatched junction bases numbered 4, after V lost 3 bases and J lost 5 bases. In nucleotides, the CDR3 is TGCGCCAGCAGCTATGAACAGGGGGAGACCCAGTACTTC. This encodes CASSYEQGETQYF.

The V gene is TRBV5-1, the J gene TRBJ2-1; D may be TRBD1 (6 bases). The CDR3 length is 15 residues. Per germline, CDR1 SGHRS and CDR2 YFSETQ. Trimming removed 4 bases at V and 2 bases at J, with 13 bases between. The CDR3 nucleotides read TGCGCCAGCAGCCCCGACGGACAGCCCTACAATGAGCAGTTCTTC. As protein: CASSPDGQPYNEQFF.

CDR3 DNA sequence: TGCGCCAGCCGTAGTCGTCGCTCTCCCGAAAAACTGTTTTTT. Protein product: CASRSRRSPEKLFF. V is TRBV4-1 and J is TRBJ1-4; D remains ambiguous. V was clipped by 8 bases and J by 8 bases, with 18 bases between them. The CDR3 consists of 14 residues. CDR1 is MGHRA and CDR2 is YSYEKL in the germline V gene.

The CDR3 is CASSLTIRDYNEQFF. As DNA, the CDR3 is TGTGCCAGCAGCTTAACGATCCGGGACTACAATGAGCAGTTCTTC. V gene TRBV7-2 combines with J gene TRBJ2-1; D is possibly TRBD2 (5 bases). Germline values: CDR1 SGHTA, CDR2 FQGNSA. The CDR3 is 15 amino acids. Trimming stripped 2 bases from V and 3 bases from J, with 11 bases between.

This clone was picked up a small number of times. The genes are TRBV10-3 and TRBJ1-5; the D is unclear. Per germline, CDR1 ENHRY and CDR2 SYGVKD. This CDR3 has 13 amino acids. V lost 3 bases and J lost 6, with 9 bases in between. The CDR3 spells CAISDSDAQPQHF. CDR3 coding DNA: TGTGCCATCAGTGATTCTGATGCTCAGCCCCAGCATTTT.

This clone was recorded only once. J is TRBJ2-3 and V is TRBV4-1; 8 positions agree with TRBD1. Trimming cost V 8 bases and J 5 bases; bases outside gene matches: 15. This CDR3 comprises 16 residues. Germline lookup yields CDR1 MGHRA and CDR2 YSYEKL. CDR3 sequence (DNA): TGCGCCAGCTCCTACCCAGGGCAGGGGGCGGGAGATACGCAGTATTTT. This encodes CASSYPGQGAGDTQYF.

V is TRBV5-8 and J is TRBJ1-2; no reliable D call. Germline values: CDR1 SGHTS, CDR2 YDEGEE. Trimming took 4 bases from V and 3 from J, leaving 16 bases between them. This CDR3 comprises 15 residues. CDR3: CASSQVGGADYGYTF. CDR3 bases: TGTGCCAGCAGCCAAGTGGGCGGAGCGGACTATGGCTACACCTTC.

The CDR3 protein is CASSQGDRRTDTQYF. The CDR3 nucleotides read TGTGCCAGCTCACAGGGTGACAGGAGAACAGATACGCAGTATTTT. This chain links TRBV18 with TRBJ2-3; D is perhaps TRBD1 (6 bases). The germline gives CDR1 KGHSH, CDR2 LQKENI. The CDR3 totals 15 residues. The V end was cut by 4 bases, the J end by 3 bases, with 14 bases between.

The rearrangement joins TRBV13 to TRBJ2-3; the D gene is possibly TRBD2 (5 bases). CDR1 and CDR2 (germline): PRHDT, FYEKMQ (reference sequence). CDR3 length: 14 residues. Trimming removed 5 bases from V and 6 bases from J, with 15 bases in between. The CDR3 DNA follows: TGTGCCAGCAGCCCACGGGAAAGTGTCGATACGCAGTATTTT. Translation gives CASSPRESVDTQYF.

V gene TRBV6-5 combines with J gene TRBJ2-1; 10 bases match TRBD1. J was trimmed by 6 bases and V by 5 bases; bases with no gene match: 1. Germline V gene sequence: CDR1 MNHEY, CDR2 SVGAGI. The CDR3 is 13 amino acids. CDR3 protein: CASSRDRGNEQFF. CDR3 nucleotide sequence: TGTGCCAGCAGTCGGGACAGGGGCAATGAGCAGTTCTTC.

The chain employs TRBV6-5 and TRBJ2-7; 8 nucleotides match TRBD1. Germline CDR1 MNHEY, CDR2 SVGAGI. This CDR3 comprises 15 residues. V was clipped by 6 bases and J by 1 base; unmatched bases: 8. DNA for the CDR3: TGTGCCAGCAGCCGGGGACAGGACCGTTCCTACGAGCAGTACTTC. Encoded protein: CASSRGQDRSYEQYF.

The genes are TRBV5-5 and TRBJ1-4, with unresolved D. The CDR3 is 15 residues long. The V and J ends lost 4 bases and 0 bases respectively, with 10 bases between them. The germline gives CDR1 SGHKS, CDR2 YYEKEE (reference sequence). CDR3 residues: CASSLVSATNEKLFF. The DNA for the CDR3 is TGTGCCAGCAGCCTCGTTTCCGCAACTAATGAAAAACTGTTTTTT.

V is TRBV5-6 and J is TRBJ1-1; tentatively, D is TRBD1 (6 bases). Deletions cut 4 bases from V and 5 bases from J, with 18 bases between. CDR3 length: 15 amino acids. Germline-derived CDR1 and CDR2 are SGHDT and YYEEEE. CDR3 sequence: CASSPDRGRGTEAFF. Written as DNA, the CDR3 is TGTGCCAGCAGCCCCGACCGGGGGCGAGGTACTGAAGCTTTCTTT.

This clone was detected only a few times. The chain joins TRBV2 to TRBJ2-2, with 7 positions matching TRBD1. The CDR3 runs 14 residues. J lost 2 bases, V lost 6 bases, and 3 bases had no gene match. Germline V gene data show CDR1 as SNHLY and CDR2 as FYNNEI. The CDR3 loop reads CASRPGGNTGELFF. The CDR3 DNA sequence: TGTGCCAGCAGGCCAGGGGGTAACACCGGGGAGCTGTTTTTT.

This clone came up once. V usage is TRBV6-1 and J usage is TRBJ1-1; no firm D call. Germline V gene lookup returns CDR1 MNHNS and CDR2 SASEGT. Trimming left V 7 bases short and J 4 bases short, with 13 bases between. The CDR3 covers 13 residues. DNA for the CDR3: TGTGCCAGCACTCCCGGGTGGGGCACTGAAGCTTTCTTT. This gives the protein CASTPGWGTEAFF.

The chain uses TRBV15 and TRBJ2-5, with D hard to call. The CDR3 is 13 residues long. Germline lookup yields CDR1 LNHNV and CDR2 YYDKDF (reference sequence). V was shortened by 0 bases and J by 4 bases, with 6 bases between the two germline ends. In nucleotides, the CDR3 is TGTGCCACCAGCAGAGACATGGCAGAGACCCAGTACTTC. Its protein product is CATSRDMAETQYF.

The genes are TRBV5-5 and TRBJ2-1; 7 bases are shared with TRBD1. Germline CDR1 is SGHKS and CDR2 is YYEKEE (reference sequence). J lost 5 bases, V lost 5 bases, and 4 bases had no gene match. The CDR3 is made up of 13 amino acids. CDR3 sequence: CASRHDRDNEQFF. The CDR3 coding sequence is TGTGCCAGCAGGCATGACAGGGACAATGAGCAGTTCTTC.

This clone was seen a few times. The V call is TRBV18, the J call TRBJ1-1; 10 positions agree with TRBD1. V lost 4 bases to trimming and J lost 0 bases; unmatched junction nucleotides: 11. CDR1 is KGHSH, CDR2 LQKENI, per germline. This CDR3 spans 18 amino acids. For the CDR3, the DNA is TGTGCCAGCTCACTATGGCCGGGACAGGGGTTCGTGAACACTGAAGCTTTCTTT. It yields the protein CASSLWPGQGFVNTEAFF. The full variable domain, in which reference TRBV18 and TRBJ1-1 provide the parts outside the CDR3, is NAGVMQNPRHLVRRRGQEARLRCSPMKGHSHVYWYRQLPEEGLKFMVYLQKENIIDESGMPKERFSAEFPKEGPSILRIQQVVRGDSAAYFCASSLWPGQGFVNTEAFFGQGTRLTVV.

The chain couples TRBV5-1 to TRBJ2-7; TRBD1 matches at 9 bases. The CDR3 consists of 14 residues. With V trimmed by 4 bases and J by 6 bases, 8 bases remained unmatched. Germline CDR1 reads SGHRS; CDR2 reads YFSETQ. The CDR3 loop is CASSAWTGEREQYF. CDR3 coding DNA: TGCGCCAGCAGCGCCTGGACAGGGGAGCGCGAGCAGTACTTC.

V is TRBV28 and J is TRBJ2-7; 15 bases align to TRBD2. Germline values: CDR1 MDHEN, CDR2 SYDVKM. J was trimmed by 5 bases and V by 2 bases; bases with no gene match: 4. This CDR3 has 16 residues. This CDR3 reads CASSLRGTSGRNEQYF. In nucleotides, the CDR3 is TGTGCCAGCAGTTTACGCGGGACTAGCGGGAGGAACGAGCAGTACTTC. Full variable domain (missing parts from reference TRBV28 and TRBJ2-7): DVKVTQSSRYLVKRTGEKVFLECVQDMDHENMFWYRQDPGLGLRLIYFSYDVKMKEKGDIPEGYSVSREKKERFSLILESASTNQTSMYLCASSLRGTSGRNEQYFGPGTRLTVT.

The rearrangement joins TRBV15 to TRBJ2-5, with 9 bases lining up with TRBD2. CDR1 is LNHNV and CDR2 is YYDKDF in the germline V gene (reference sequence). The J segment lost 3 bases and the V segment lost 3 bases, leaving 8 bases of the junction unmatched. The CDR3 covers 16 residues. The CDR3 spells CATSRETSGLKETQYF. The CDR3 bases are TGTGCCACCAGCAGGGAGACTAGCGGTCTTAAAGAGACCCAGTACTTC.

A few counts support this clone. V and J are TRBV9 and TRBJ1-1; the D gene is possibly TRBD1 (6 bases). There are 15 residues in the CDR3. The ends were cut back, 2 bases at V and 5 bases at J, with 16 bases in the middle. The germline V gene encodes CDR1 SGDLS and CDR2 YYNGEE. For the CDR3, the DNA is TGTGCCAGCAGCGTCGGTCCTAGGGGGGGTACTGAAGCTTTCTTT. It codes for CASSVGPRGGTEAFF.

The chain recombines TRBV15 with TRBJ1-1, with D maybe TRBD1 (5 bases). V was shortened by 4 bases and J by 3 bases, with 12 bases between the two germline ends. CDR3 size: 14 residues. Germline V gene lookup returns CDR1 LNHNV and CDR2 YYDKDF (reference sequence). The DNA of the CDR3 is TGTGCCACCAGCAACCGCCGGGGCCACACTGAAGCTTTCTTT. Translated, it gives CATSNRRGHTEAFF.

The rearrangement links TRBV11-2 to TRBJ2-7; unclear D gene. The germline V gene has CDR1 SGHAT and CDR2 FQNNGV. This CDR3 has 14 residues. Between the trimmed V and J ends, which lost 2 bases and 0 bases, there was a span of 8 bases. CDR3: CASSLQYNSYEQYF. For the CDR3, the DNA is TGTGCCAGCAGCTTACAGTATAACTCCTACGAGCAGTACTTC.

The chain uses TRBV7-9 and TRBJ2-2, with 11 bases that match TRBD1. CDR3 length: 16 amino acids. With 7 bases clipped from V and 4 bases from J, the junction kept 8 bases outside the gene matches. CDR1 is SEHNR, CDR2 FQNEAQ, per germline (reference sequence). CDR3 sequence (DNA): TGTGCCAGCACCCCGCGGACAGGGGGCCTCACCGGGGAGCTGTTTTTT. This codes for CASTPRTGGLTGELFF.

This chain connects TRBV9 to TRBJ2-3; 9 bases agree with TRBD1. The V and J ends lost 0 bases and 2 bases, in that order; junction bases with no gene match: 1. Germline-derived CDR1 and CDR2 are SGDLS and YYNGEE. The CDR3 length is 15 residues. In DNA, the CDR3 is TGTGCCAGCAGCGTAGGGACAGGGGACACAGATACGCAGTATTTT. Translation: CASSVGTGDTDTQYF.